The 20 T cell receptor beta chains below all came from one sample that was sequenced in a study of post-analysis software for immune sequencing data. Study-level results: Four or five TRBV segments, TRBV5-6, TRBV5-1 and TRBV20-1 among them, were found more frequent in patients than controls.

Their specific antigens are unknown. Unique molecular identifiers were built into the TCR beta cDNA libraries. TCRdb called the PCR reads again in MiXCR, with one record for every CDR3 protein. The data contain hundreds of thousands of distinct CDR3 sequences, about 50% of them singletons. Sequenced sample: blood. The receptor set was obtained from a girl under 18 with multiple sclerosis.

The rearrangement joins TRBV20-1 to TRBJ1-5; tentative D call: TRBD1 (5 bases). Trimming pared 4 bases from V and 2 bases from J, leaving 15 bases between. The CDR3 length is 15 residues. The germline CDR1 and CDR2 sequences are DFQATT and SNEGSKA (reference sequence). In DNA form, the CDR3 reads TGCAGTGCTACCCCACGGGGGTCGGGCAATCAGCCCCAGCATTTT. This gives the protein CSATPRGSGNQPQHF.

The V and J genes are TRBV5-5 and TRBJ1-2; perhaps TRBD1 as D (5 bases). Germline assignment: CDR1 SGHKS and CDR2 YYEKEE (reference sequence). Trimming removed 1 base from V and 0 bases from J, with 10 bases in between. This CDR3 is 15 amino acids long. CDR3 sequence: CASSLKRDPNYGYTF. The CDR3 coding sequence is TGTGCCAGCAGCTTGAAGAGGGACCCTAACTATGGCTACACCTTC.

This chain links TRBV27 with TRBJ2-7, with 9 bases identical to TRBD1. The germline V gene encodes CDR1 MNHEY and CDR2 SMNVEV (reference sequence). The length of the CDR3 is 15 residues. V trimming: 10 bases; J trimming: 3 bases; junction bases outside the gene matches: 13. The CDR3 sequence is CATSQGGTGFYEQYF. The CDR3 DNA reads as TGTGCCACCTCTCAGGGGGGGACAGGGTTCTACGAGCAGTACTTC.

In the case of this clonotype: A junction end diverges from the germline sequence, so it may reflect a read error. V is TRBV20-1 and J is TRBJ1-6; tentative D call: TRBD1 (6 bases). CDR1 is DFQATT, CDR2 SNEGSKA, per germline (reference sequence). The CDR3 runs 15 residues. The CDR3 DNA reads as TGCAGTGCACCCTCCGGGACAAGGAGGAATTCACCCCACCACTTT. It yields the protein CSAPSGTRRNSPHHF.

The gene calls are TRBV4-1 and TRBJ1-2; D perhaps matches TRBD1 (5 bases). The germline gives CDR1 MGHRA, CDR2 YSYEKL. The CDR3 runs to 15 residues. Trimming shortened V by 7 bases and J by 7 bases, and 22 bases separated the two germline ends. CDR3 loop: CASTRQRWDPFGYTF. The CDR3 DNA is TGCGCCAGCACACGACAGCGTTGGGACCCTTTTGGCTACACCTTC.

This clonotype was seen only a few times. The rearrangement links TRBV12-3 or TRBV12-4 to TRBJ2-3, with D hard to call. V lost 1 base and J lost 8, with 1 base in between. CDR3 size: 10 residues. CDR3 residues: CASSLVTQYF. The CDR3 DNA is TGTGCCAGCAGTTTAGTTACGCAGTATTTT.

This clonotype was counted once. The rearrangement joins TRBV5-1 to TRBJ2-3, with 9 bases aligning to TRBD2. The CDR3 consists of 16 residues. CDR1 is SGHRS, CDR2 YFSETQ, per germline. The trim removed 0 bases at V and 4 bases at J, leaving 6 bases unmatched. In DNA, the CDR3 is TGCGCCAGCAGCTTGGGCGGTAGCGGGAGTTCAGATACGCAGTATTTT. Its protein is CASSLGGSGSSDTQYF.

V and J are TRBV6-6 and TRBJ1-1, with D possibly being TRBD1 (6 bases). V dropped 2 bases and J dropped 1 base, with 11 bases sitting between them. CDR1 MNHNY and CDR2 SVGAGI come from the germline V gene (reference sequence). The CDR3 spans 15 residues. CDR3 bases: TGTGCCAGCAGTTACCAGGGGATTAGGAACACTGAAGCTTTCTTT. It encodes CASSYQGIRNTEAFF.

CDR3 nucleotide sequence: TGTGCCAGCAGCCCGATCATAGCGGGAGCCAATGAGCAGTTCTTC. This codes for CASSPIIAGANEQFF. The V call is TRBV7-6, the J call TRBJ2-1, with TRBD2 matching over 9 bases. Germline V CDR1 and CDR2: SGHVS, FNYEAQ. This CDR3 region has 15 residues. V shed 5 bases and J 6 bases; nucleotides not matched to a gene: 8.

The chain uses TRBV7-9 and TRBJ2-3; weak D call: TRBD2 (6 bases). The CDR3 has 15 amino acids. CDR1 and CDR2 (germline): SEHNR, FQNEAQ (reference sequence). Trimming took off 7 bases at V and 0 bases at J, with 14 bases between the two ends. The CDR3 DNA follows: TGTGCCAGCACACCAGCGGGCGGGAGCACAGATACGCAGTATTTT. Translating gives CASTPAGGSTDTQYF.

DNA of the CDR3: TGCAGCGTTGTTGTGACTAGAGAGACCGGGGAGCTGTTTTTT. This translates into CSVVVTRETGELFF. The chain links TRBV29-1 to TRBJ2-2; the D gene is possibly TRBD2 (6 bases). Trimming pared 4 bases from V and 5 bases from J, leaving 14 bases between. Per germline, CDR1 SQVTM and CDR2 ANQGSEA. The CDR3 runs 14 residues.

The V call is TRBV20-1, the J call TRBJ2-7; D is tentatively TRBD1 or TRBD2 (5 bases each). V was clipped by 1 base and J by 4 bases, with 20 bases between them. The CDR3 extends over 16 amino acids. CDR1 is DFQATT and CDR2 is SNEGSKA in the germline V gene (reference sequence). CDR3 in DNA: TGCAGTGCTAGAGGACCCCCAGAGGGGATGTGGTACGAGCAGTACTTC. Protein product: CSARGPPEGMWYEQYF.

The CDR3 loop reads CASSYVRSGLAGGSTRYEQYF. CDR3 DNA: TGTGCCAGCAGTTACGTTAGGTCGGGACTAGCGGGAGGTTCTACCCGTTACGAGCAGTACTTC. The chain uses TRBV6-5 and TRBJ2-5; the match to TRBD2 covers 15 bases. The assigned J gene may be wrong: the sequence end matches TRBJ2-7 better. This CDR3 has 21 residues. Germline CDR1 and CDR2: MNHEY and SVGAGI.

This clonotype came up a few times. The V and J genes are TRBV7-7 and TRBJ2-1; tentatively, D is TRBD1 (6 bases). The ends were cut back, 3 bases at V and 0 bases at J, with 12 bases in the middle. The CDR3 runs 16 residues. Looked up from germline, CDR1 is SSHAT and CDR2 is FNYEAQ (reference sequence). The chain's CDR3 is CASSFRADSSYNEQFF. The CDR3 DNA is TGTGCCAGCAGCTTTCGAGCGGACAGCTCCTACAATGAGCAGTTCTTC. Full variable domain (remainder filled in from reference TRBV7-7 and TRBJ2-1): GAGVSQSPRYKVTKRGQDVTLRCDPISSHATLYWYQQALGQGPEFLTYFNYEAQPDKSGLPSDRFSAERPEGSISTLTIQRTEQRDSAMYRCASSFRADSSYNEQFFGPGTRLTVL.

The CDR3 reads CASSYSPWTSGRQDYEQYF. The CDR3, as DNA: TGTGCCAGCAGTTACAGCCCATGGACTAGCGGGAGACAAGACTACGAGCAGTACTTC. The genes are TRBV6-5 and TRBJ2-7, with 13 bases fitting TRBD2. The CDR3 runs 19 residues. V shed 2 bases and J 3 bases; nucleotides not matched to a gene: 13. Germline loops: CDR1 MNHEY, CDR2 SVGAGI.

This clonotype has only a few counts. V is TRBV12-3 or TRBV12-4 and J is TRBJ2-6, with a possible D match to TRBD1 (6 bases). This CDR3 is built from 16 residues. V lost 4 bases and J 0 bases, leaving 10 bases between the germline ends. CDR3 nucleotides: TGTGCCAGCAGTTGGGGGCGGCCCTCTGGGGCCAACGTCCTGACTTTC. Translating gives CASSWGRPSGANVLTF.

This clonotype showed up just a few times. J is TRBJ1-1 and V is TRBV12-3 or TRBV12-4, with TRBD1 matching 8 bases. The ends lost 5 bases at V and 6 bases at J; junction bases unmatched: 8. The CDR3 covers 14 residues. For the CDR3, the DNA is TGTGCCAGCAGTCCGCAGGGGGCGGGCGCTGAAGCTTTCTTT. It is translated as CASSPQGAGAEAFF.

The chain carries TRBV20-1 and TRBJ1-2; D is unclear. The germline gives CDR1 DFQATT, CDR2 SNEGSKA (reference sequence). V lost 1 base and J lost 4, with 16 bases in between. The CDR3 has 15 amino acids. In nucleotides, the CDR3 is TGCAGTGCTAGAGGTGTAGGCAACCTCGTCTATGGCTACACCTTC. Encoded protein: CSARGVGNLVYGYTF.

This clonotype was counted between two and nine times. The genes are TRBV12-3 or TRBV12-4 and TRBJ2-7; 7 bases are shared with TRBD2. The CDR3 is 13 residues long. V dropped 8 bases and J dropped 2; count of bases not matched to a gene: 6. The CDR3 spells CASGTGLPYEQYF. The CDR3, as DNA: TGTGCCAGCGGGACGGGACTACCCTACGAGCAGTACTTC.

There are a few counts of this clonotype. The chain couples TRBV6-5 to TRBJ1-2; TRBD1 agrees at 10 bases. Germline V CDR1 and CDR2: MNHEY, SVGAGI. The CDR3 runs 17 residues. J gave up 2 bases and V 2 bases, and 8 bases lay outside the gene matches. CDR3 region: CASSYLRTGGPNYGYTF. The CDR3 DNA sequence: TGTGCCAGCAGTTACCTCAGGACAGGGGGTCCGAACTATGGCTACACCTTC.